The entry that follows covers one TCR beta chain sequence. Its antigen is unidentified. The entry originates in a study of T cell responses to AZD1222 COVID-19 vaccine. General study findings and limits: Mostly white British, mostly female donors; authors suggested clonal diversity may be underestimated.

The V and J ends lost 3 bases and 3 bases respectively, with 8 bases between them. The CDR3 sequence is 13 residues long. In germline, CDR1 is SGHAT, CDR2 FQNNGV. Sequencing was performed with immunoSEQ multiplex PCR; in TCRdb, only in-frame clones are kept and a portion is missing. This table has 100,000 to 150,000 clones, around 89% appearing once. The V gene is TRBV11-2, the J gene TRBJ1-2; D not certain. The material sequenced was peripheral blood, taken on day 0 of MenACWY control vaccination. The sequence was obtained from an adult in good health. The CDR3 protein is CASSFSEDYGYTF. The CDR3 DNA sequence: TGTGCCAGCAGCTTCTCTGAGGACTATGGCTACACCTTC.